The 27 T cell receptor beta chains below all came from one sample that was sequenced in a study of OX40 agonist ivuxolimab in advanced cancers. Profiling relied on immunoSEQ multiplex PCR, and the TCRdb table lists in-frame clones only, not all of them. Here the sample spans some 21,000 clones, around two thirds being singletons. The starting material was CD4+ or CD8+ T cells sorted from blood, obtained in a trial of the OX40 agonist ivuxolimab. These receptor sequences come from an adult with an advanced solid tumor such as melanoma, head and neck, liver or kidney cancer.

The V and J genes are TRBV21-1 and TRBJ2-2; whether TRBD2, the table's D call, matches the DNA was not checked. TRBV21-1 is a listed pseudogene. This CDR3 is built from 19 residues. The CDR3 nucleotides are TGTGCCAGCAGCCCAAACAGGCGGACTAGCGGCAAAGGCACCGGGGAGCTGTTTTTT. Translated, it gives CASSPNRRTSGKGTGELFF.

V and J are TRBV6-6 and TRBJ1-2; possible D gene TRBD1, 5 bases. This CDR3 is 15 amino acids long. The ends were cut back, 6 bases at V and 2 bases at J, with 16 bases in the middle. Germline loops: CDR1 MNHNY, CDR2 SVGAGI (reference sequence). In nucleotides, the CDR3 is TGTGCCAGCAGCTATCGGGACCCTGAAAACTATGGCTACACCTTC. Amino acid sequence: CASSYRDPENYGYTF.

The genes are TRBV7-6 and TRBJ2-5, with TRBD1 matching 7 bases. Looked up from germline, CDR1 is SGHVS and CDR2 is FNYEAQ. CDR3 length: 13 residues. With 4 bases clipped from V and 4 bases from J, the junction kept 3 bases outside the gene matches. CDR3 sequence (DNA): TGTGCCAGCAGCTCCCGACAGGGAGAGACCCAGTACTTC. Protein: CASSSRQGETQYF.

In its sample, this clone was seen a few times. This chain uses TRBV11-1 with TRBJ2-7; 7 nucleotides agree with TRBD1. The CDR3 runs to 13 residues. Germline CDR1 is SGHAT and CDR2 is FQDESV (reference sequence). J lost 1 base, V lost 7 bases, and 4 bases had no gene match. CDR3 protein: CASTRTGSYEQYF. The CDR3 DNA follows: TGTGCCAGCACCCGGACAGGATCCTACGAGCAGTACTTC. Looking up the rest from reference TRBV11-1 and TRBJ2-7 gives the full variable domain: EAEVAQSPRYKITEKSQAVAFWCDPISGHATLYWYRQILGQGPELLVQFQDESVVDDSQLPKDRFSAERLKGVDSTLKIQPAELGDSAMYLCASTRTGSYEQYFGPGTRLTVT.

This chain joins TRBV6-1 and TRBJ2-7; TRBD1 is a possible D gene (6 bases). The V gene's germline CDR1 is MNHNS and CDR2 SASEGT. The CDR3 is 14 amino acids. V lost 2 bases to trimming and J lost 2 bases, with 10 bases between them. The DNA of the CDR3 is TGTGCCAGCAGTGAACGGACAGTAACCTACGAGCAGTACTTC. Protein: CASSERTVTYEQYF.

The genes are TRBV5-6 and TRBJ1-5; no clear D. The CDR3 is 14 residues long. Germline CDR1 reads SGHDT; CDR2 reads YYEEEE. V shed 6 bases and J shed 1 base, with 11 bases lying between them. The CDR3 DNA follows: TGTGCCAGCACCGTAAGTGGCAGCAATCAGCCCCAGCATTTT. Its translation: CASTVSGSNQPQHF.

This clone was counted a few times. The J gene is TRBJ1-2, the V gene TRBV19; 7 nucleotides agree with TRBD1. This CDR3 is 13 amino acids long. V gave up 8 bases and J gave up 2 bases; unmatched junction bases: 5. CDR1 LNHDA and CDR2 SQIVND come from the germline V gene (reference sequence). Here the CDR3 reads CASALTGNYGYTF. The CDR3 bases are TGTGCCAGTGCCTTGACAGGGAACTATGGCTACACCTTC.

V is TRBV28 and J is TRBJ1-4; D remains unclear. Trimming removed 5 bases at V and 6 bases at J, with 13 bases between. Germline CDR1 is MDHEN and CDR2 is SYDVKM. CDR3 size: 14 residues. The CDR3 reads CASSMTGVHEKLFF. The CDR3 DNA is TGTGCCAGCAGTATGACGGGTGTTCATGAAAAACTGTTTTTT.

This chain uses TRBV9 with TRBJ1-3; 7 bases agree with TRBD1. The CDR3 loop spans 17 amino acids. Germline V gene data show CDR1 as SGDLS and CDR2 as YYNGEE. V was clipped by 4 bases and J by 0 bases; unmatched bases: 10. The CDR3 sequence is CASSTQDRANSGNTIYF. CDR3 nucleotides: TGTGCCAGCAGCACACAAGACAGGGCGAACTCTGGAAACACCATATATTTT.

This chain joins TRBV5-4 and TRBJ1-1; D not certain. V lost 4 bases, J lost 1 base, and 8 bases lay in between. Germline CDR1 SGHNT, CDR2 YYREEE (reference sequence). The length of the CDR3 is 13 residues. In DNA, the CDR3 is TGTGCCAGCAGCCCGGACGCGAACACTGAAGCTTTCTTT. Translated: CASSPDANTEAFF.

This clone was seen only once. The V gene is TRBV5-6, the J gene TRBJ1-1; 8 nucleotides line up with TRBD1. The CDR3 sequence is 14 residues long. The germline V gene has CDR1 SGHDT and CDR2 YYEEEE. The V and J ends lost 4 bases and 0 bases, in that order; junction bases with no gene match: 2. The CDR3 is CASSLGQVNTEAFF. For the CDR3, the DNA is TGTGCCAGCAGCCTGGGACAGGTGAACACTGAAGCTTTCTTT.

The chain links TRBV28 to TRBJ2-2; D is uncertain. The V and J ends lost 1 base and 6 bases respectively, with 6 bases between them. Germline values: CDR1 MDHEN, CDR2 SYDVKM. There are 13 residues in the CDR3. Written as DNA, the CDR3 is TGTGCCAGCAGTTTATCCCCTTCCGGGGAGCTGTTTTTT. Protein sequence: CASSLSPSGELFF.

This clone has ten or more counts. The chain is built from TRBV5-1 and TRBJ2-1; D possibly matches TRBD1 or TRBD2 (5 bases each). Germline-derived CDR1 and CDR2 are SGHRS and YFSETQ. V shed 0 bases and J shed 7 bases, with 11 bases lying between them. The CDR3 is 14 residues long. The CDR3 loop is CASSLVGTVNEQFF. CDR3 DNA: TGCGCCAGCAGCTTGGTAGGGACCGTAAATGAGCAGTTCTTC.

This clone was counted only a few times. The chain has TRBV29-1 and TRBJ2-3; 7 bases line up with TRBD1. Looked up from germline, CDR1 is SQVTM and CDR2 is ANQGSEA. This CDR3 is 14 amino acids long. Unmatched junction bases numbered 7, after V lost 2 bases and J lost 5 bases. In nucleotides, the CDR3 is TGCAGCGTTGAAAGGTCGACAGGGAGAGATACGCAGTATTTT. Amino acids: CSVERSTGRDTQYF.

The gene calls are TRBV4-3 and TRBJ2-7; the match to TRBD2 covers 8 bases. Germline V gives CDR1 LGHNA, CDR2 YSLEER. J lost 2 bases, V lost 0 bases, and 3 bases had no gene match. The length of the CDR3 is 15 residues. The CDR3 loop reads CASSQDSGGTYEQYF. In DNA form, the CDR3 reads TGCGCCAGCAGCCAAGATTCGGGGGGGACCTACGAGCAGTACTTC.

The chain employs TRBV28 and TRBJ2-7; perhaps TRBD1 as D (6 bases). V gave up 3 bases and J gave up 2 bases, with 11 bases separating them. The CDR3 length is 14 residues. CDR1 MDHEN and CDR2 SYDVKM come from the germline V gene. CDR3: CASSLTGGAYEQYF. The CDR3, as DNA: TGTGCCAGCAGTTTGACAGGTGGGGCCTACGAGCAGTACTTC.

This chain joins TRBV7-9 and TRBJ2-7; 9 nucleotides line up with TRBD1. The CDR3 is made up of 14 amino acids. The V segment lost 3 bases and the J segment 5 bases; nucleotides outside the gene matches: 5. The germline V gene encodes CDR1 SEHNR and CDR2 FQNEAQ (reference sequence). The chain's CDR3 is CASSLDRGTNEQYF. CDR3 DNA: TGTGCCAGCAGCTTGGACAGGGGAACCAACGAGCAGTACTTC.

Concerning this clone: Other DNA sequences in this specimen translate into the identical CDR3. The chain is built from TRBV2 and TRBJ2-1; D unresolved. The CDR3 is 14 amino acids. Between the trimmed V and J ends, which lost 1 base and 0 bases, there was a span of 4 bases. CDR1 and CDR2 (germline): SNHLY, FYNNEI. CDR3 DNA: TGTGCCAGCAGTGAAGACAGCTCCTACAATGAGCAGTTCTTC. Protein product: CASSEDSSYNEQFF.

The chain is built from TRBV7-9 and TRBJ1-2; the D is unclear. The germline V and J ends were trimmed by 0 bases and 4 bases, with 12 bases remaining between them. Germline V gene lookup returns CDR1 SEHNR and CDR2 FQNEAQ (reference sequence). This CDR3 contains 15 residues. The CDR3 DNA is TGTGCCAGCAGCTTAGCACAGACGGACGTCTATGGCTACACCTTC. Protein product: CASSLAQTDVYGYTF.

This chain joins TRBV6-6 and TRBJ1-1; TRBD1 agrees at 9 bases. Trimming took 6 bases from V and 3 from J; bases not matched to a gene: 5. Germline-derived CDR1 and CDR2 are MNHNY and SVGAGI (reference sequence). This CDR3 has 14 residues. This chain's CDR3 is CASRGQGWDTEAFF. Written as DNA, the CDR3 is TGTGCCAGCAGGGGACAGGGATGGGACACTGAAGCTTTCTTT.

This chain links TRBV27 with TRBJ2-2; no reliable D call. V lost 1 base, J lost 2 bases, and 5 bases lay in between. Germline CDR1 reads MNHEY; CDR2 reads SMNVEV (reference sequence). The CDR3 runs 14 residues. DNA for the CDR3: TGTGCCAGCAGTTTATACGCCAACACCGGGGAGCTGTTTTTT. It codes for CASSLYANTGELFF.

CDR3 region: CASSLLLRAYEQYF. Here the CDR3 DNA reads TGTGCCAGCAGTTTGCTTCTGAGGGCGTACGAGCAGTACTTC. This chain links TRBV28 with TRBJ2-7; tentatively, D is TRBD2 (5 bases). Trimming left V 3 bases short and J 4 bases short, with 13 bases between. This CDR3 is built from 14 residues. Germline V gene data show CDR1 as MDHEN and CDR2 as SYDVKM. Drawing the rest from reference TRBV28 and TRBJ2-7, the complete variable domain is DVKVTQSSRYLVKRTGEKVFLECVQDMDHENMFWYRQDPGLGLRLIYFSYDVKMKEKGDIPEGYSVSREKKERFSLILESASTNQTSMYLCASSLLLRAYEQYFGPGTRLTVT.

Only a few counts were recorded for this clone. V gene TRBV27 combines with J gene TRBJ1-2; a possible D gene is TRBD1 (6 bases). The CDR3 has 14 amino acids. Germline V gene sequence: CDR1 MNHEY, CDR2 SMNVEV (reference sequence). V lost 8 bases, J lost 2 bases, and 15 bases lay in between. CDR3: CASSMGGQNYGYTF. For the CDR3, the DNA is TGTGCCAGCTCTATGGGGGGGCAGAACTATGGCTACACCTTC.

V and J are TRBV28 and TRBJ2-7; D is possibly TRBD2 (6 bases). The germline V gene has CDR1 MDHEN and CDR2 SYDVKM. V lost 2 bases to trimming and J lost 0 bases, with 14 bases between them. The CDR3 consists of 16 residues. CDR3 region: CASSLILGGSSYEQYF. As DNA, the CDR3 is TGTGCCAGCAGTTTAATTCTAGGAGGGAGCTCCTACGAGCAGTACTTC.

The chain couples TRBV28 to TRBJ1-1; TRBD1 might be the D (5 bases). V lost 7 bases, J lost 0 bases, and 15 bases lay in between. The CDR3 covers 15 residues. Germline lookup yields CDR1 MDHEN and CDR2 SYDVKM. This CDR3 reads CASNVAGYVNTEAFF. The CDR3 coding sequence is TGTGCCAGCAACGTCGCAGGGTATGTGAACACTGAAGCTTTCTTT.

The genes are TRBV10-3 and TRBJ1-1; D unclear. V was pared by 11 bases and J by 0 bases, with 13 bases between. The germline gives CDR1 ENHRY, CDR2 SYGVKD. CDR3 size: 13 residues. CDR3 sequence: CASDEDMNTEAFF. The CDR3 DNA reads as TGTGCCTCCGACGAGGATATGAACACTGAAGCTTTCTTT.

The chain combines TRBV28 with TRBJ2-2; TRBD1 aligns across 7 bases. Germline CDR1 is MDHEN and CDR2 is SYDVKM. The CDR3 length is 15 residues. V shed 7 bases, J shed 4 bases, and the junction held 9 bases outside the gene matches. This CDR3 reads CASNPLQGSTGELFF. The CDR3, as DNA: TGTGCCAGCAATCCTTTACAGGGGAGCACCGGGGAGCTGTTTTTT. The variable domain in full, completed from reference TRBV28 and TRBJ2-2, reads DVKVTQSSRYLVKRTGEKVFLECVQDMDHENMFWYRQDPGLGLRLIYFSYDVKMKEKGDIPEGYSVSREKKERFSLILESASTNQTSMYLCASNPLQGSTGELFFGEGSRLTVL.